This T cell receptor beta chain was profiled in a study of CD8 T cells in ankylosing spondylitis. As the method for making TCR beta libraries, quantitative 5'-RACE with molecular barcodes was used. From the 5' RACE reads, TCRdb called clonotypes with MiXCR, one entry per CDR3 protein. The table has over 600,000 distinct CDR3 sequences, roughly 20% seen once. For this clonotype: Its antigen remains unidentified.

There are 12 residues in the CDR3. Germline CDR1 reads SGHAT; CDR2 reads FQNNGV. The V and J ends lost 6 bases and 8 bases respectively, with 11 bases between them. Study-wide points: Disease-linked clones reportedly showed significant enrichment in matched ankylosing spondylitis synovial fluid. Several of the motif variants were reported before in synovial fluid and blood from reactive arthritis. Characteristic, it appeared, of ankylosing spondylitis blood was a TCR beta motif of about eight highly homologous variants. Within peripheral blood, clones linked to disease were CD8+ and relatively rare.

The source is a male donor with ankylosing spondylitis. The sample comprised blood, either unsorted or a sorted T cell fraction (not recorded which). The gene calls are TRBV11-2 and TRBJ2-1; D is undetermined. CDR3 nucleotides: TGTGCCAGCAGGTTAATGGACGATGAGCAGTTCTTC. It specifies CASRLMDDEQFF.